The entry below gives a single TCR beta chain sequence along with its context. The sample belongs to a study of response to subunit inactivated influenza vaccine. MiXCR, applied by TCRdb to the RT-PCR reads, yields one record per CDR3 protein. Of about 190,000 distinct CDR3 sequences listed, approximately 15% were seen once; the top ten hold about a quarter. The TCR originated in a man aged 45-65 years who received an inactivated influenza vaccine. This sample comprised CD8+ T cells sorted from PBMCs, obtained roughly 5 days after vaccination.

The CDR3 DNA sequence: TGCAGCGTTGAAGTCGGTCCCTATGGCTACACCTTC. Amino acids: CSVEVGPYGYTF. The chain uses TRBV29-1 and TRBJ1-2, with D unclear. Germline CDR1 and CDR2: SQVTM and ANQGSEA. Trimming shortened V by 1 base and J by 4 bases, and 7 bases separated the two germline ends. The CDR3 length is 12 residues.